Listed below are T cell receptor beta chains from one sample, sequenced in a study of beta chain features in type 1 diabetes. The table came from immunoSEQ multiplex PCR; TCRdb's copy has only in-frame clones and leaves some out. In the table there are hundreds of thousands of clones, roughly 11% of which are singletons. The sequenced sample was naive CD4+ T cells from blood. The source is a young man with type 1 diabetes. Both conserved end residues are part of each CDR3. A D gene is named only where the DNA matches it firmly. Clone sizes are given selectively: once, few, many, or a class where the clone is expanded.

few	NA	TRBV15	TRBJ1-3	CATRRNRGDTIYF	TGTGCCACCAGGCGGAACCGGGGAGACACCATATATTTT
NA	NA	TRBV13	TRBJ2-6	CASSSSSGANVLTF	TGTGCCAGCAGCTCTAGCTCTGGGGCCAACGTCCTGACTTTC
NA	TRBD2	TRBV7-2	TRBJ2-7	CASSPRRLAGQYF	TGTGCCAGCAGCCCCCGGCGACTAGCGGGGCAGTACTTC
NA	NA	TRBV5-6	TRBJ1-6	CASSLEGHRASPLHF	TGTGCCAGCAGCTTGGAGGGGCACCGAGCCTCACCCCTCCACTTT
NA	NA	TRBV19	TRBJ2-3	CASSTGFPDTQYF	TGTGCCAGTAGTACAGGGTTTCCAGATACGCAGTATTTT
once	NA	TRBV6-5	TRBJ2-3	CASSYSTVGTQYF	TGTGCCAGCAGTTACTCGACAGTCGGTACGCAGTATTTT
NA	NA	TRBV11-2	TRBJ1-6	CASSLGVSNSPLHF	TGTGCCAGCAGTCTAGGGGTCTCCAATTCACCCCTCCACTTT
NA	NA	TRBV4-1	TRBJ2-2	CASSQAARGNTGELFF	TGCGCCAGCAGCCAAGCGGCTAGAGGAAACACCGGGGAGCTGTTTTTT
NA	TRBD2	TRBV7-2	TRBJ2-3	CASSQQRGGLSDTQYF	TGTGCCAGCAGCCAACAGCGGGGGGGCCTGTCAGATACGCAGTATTTT
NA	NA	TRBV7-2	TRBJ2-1	CASSLGGGKEQFF	TGTGCCAGCAGCCTAGGAGGGGGTAAGGAGCAGTTCTTC
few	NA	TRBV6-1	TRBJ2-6	CASLISGANVLTF	TGTGCCAGTCTTATCTCTGGGGCCAACGTCCTGACTTTC
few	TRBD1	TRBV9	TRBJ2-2	CASSVGPGQHTGELFF	TGTGCCAGCAGCGTAGGACCGGGACAGCACACCGGGGAGCTGTTTTTT
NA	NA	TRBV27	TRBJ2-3	CASSDRGSDTQYF	TGTGCCAGCAGCGATCGGGGGAGTGATACGCAGTATTTT
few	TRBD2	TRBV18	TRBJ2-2	CASSQLAITGELFF	TGTGCCAGCTCACAACTAGCGATCACCGGGGAGCTGTTTTTT
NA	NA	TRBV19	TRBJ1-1	CASSPVSGSVSAFF	TGTGCCAGTAGTCCGGTATCAGGGTCGGTGAGCGCTTTCTTT
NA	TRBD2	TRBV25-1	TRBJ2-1	CASSDFREDEQFF	TGTGCCAGCAGTGACTTCCGGGAGGATGAGCAGTTCTTC
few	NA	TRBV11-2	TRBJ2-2	CASSFSTDTGELFF	TGTGCCAGCAGCTTCTCTACAGACACCGGGGAGCTGTTTTTT
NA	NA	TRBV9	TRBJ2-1	CASSPGQPSYNEQFF	TGTGCCAGCAGCCCCGGACAGCCCTCCTACAATGAGCAGTTCTTC
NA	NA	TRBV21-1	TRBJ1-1	CASSILPEGASTEAFF	TGTGCCAGCAGCATCCTTCCGGAGGGGGCGTCCACTGAAGCTTTCTTT
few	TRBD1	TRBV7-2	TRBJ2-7	CASSADREKQYF	TGTGCCAGCAGCGCTGACAGGGAAAAGCAGTACTTC
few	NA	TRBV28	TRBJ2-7	CASSATSYEQYF	TGTGCCAGCAGTGCGACTTCCTACGAGCAGTACTTC
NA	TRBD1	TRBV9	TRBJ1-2	CASSVTGQGAPGYTF	TGTGCCAGCAGCGTAACCGGCCAGGGGGCGCCTGGCTACACCTTC
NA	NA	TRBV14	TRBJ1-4	CASRPSGGPGKLFF	TGTGCCAGCCGCCCAAGTGGAGGACCAGGAAAACTGTTTTTT
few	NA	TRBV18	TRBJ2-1	CASSRGTADYNEQFF	TGTGCCAGCTCACGCGGGACAGCAGATTACAATGAGCAGTTCTTC
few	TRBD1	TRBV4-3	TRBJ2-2	CASSNGQGATGELFF	TGCGCCAGCAGCAATGGACAGGGAGCCACCGGGGAGCTGTTTTTT
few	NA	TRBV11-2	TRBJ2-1	CASSPGQGGINEQFF	TGTGCCAGCAGCCCTGGACAGGGAGGGATCAATGAGCAGTTCTTC
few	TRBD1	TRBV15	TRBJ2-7	CATSDRDRGDEQYF	TGTGCCACCAGCGACCGGGACAGGGGAGACGAGCAGTACTTC
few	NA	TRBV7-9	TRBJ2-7	CASSAPVAKEQYF	TGTGCCAGCAGCGCACCGGTAGCGAAAGAGCAGTACTTC
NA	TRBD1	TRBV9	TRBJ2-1	CASSGQGGSIEQFF	TGTGCCAGCAGCGGACAGGGGGGATCAATTGAGCAGTTCTTC
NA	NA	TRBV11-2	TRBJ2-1	CASTPRLLLYNEQFF	TGTGCCAGCACCCCGAGGTTACTCCTTTACAATGAGCAGTTCTTC
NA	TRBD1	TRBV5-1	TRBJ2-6	CASSRDRAANVLTF	TGCGCCAGCAGCCGCGACAGGGCGGCCAACGTCCTGACTTTC
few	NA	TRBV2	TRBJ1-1	CASSEDLGGNTEAFF	TGTGCCAGCAGTGAAGATTTGGGAGGGAACACTGAAGCTTTCTTT
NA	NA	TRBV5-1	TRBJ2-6	CASSSQGGLSGANVLTF	TGCGCCAGCTCCAGCCAGGGGGGCCTCTCTGGGGCCAACGTCCTGACTTTC
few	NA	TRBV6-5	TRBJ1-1	CATRRGNTEAFF	TGTGCCACCCGGCGCGGGAACACTGAAGCTTTCTTT
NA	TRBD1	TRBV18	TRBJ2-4	CASSLRGGTGESKNIQYF	TGTGCCAGCTCCCTACGCGGAGGTACAGGGGAGTCCAAAAACATTCAGTACTTC
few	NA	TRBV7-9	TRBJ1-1	CASSSTGPTEAFF	TGTGCCAGCAGCTCCACAGGGCCCACTGAAGCTTTCTTT
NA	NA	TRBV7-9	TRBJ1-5	CASSLVDQPQHF	TGTGCCAGCAGCTTAGTAGATCAGCCCCAGCATTTT
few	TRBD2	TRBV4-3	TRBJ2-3	CASSQDASGGAYTDTQYF	TGCGCCAGCAGCCAAGATGCCAGCGGGGGGGCGTACACAGATACGCAGTATTTT
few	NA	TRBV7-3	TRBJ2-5	CASSLRPERWETQYF	TGTGCCAGCAGCTTAAGACCCGAGAGGTGGGAGACCCAGTACTTC
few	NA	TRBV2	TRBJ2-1	CASTLEAGVDEQFF	TGTGCCAGCACCCTCGAGGCCGGGGTCGATGAGCAGTTCTTC
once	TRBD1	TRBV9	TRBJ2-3	CASSTGTGSTDTQYF	TGTGCCAGCAGCACCGGGACAGGCAGCACAGATACGCAGTATTTT